A single sample is the source of the 14 T cell receptor beta chains below, sequenced in a study of T-cell reconstitution after alpha-beta-depleted transplantation in children. The authors prepared the TCRbeta library with unique molecular identifiers. TCRdb recomputed calls from the PCR reads with MiXCR, one row per CDR3 protein. The sample lists about 400,000 distinct CDR3 sequences, 20% occurring once. The sample here was PBMCs from the stem cell graft donor, taken from the stem cell graft. Source of these receptors: a human donor who donated a stem cell graft to a child with acute myeloid leukemia.

This chain links TRBV28 with TRBJ2-7; D may correspond to TRBD1 or TRBD2 (5 bases each). Deletions cut 4 bases from V and 12 bases from J, with 13 bases between. Germline V gene data show CDR1 as MDHEN and CDR2 as SYDVKM. The CDR3 is 11 amino acids. The CDR3 bases are TGTGCCAGCAGTTCCCTTGGGGGATGGTACTTC. This translates into CASSSLGGWYF.

This clonotype came up many times. The V and J genes are TRBV20-1 and TRBJ2-1; possible D gene TRBD2, 6 bases. The CDR3 loop spans 16 amino acids. The V end lost 3 bases, the J end lost 0 bases, and 15 bases lay between the germline ends. Germline V gene lookup returns CDR1 DFQATT and CDR2 SNEGSKA (reference sequence). The CDR3 spells CSASMRTTLSYNEQFF. The CDR3 DNA follows: TGCAGTGCTAGTATGCGGACTACCCTCTCCTACAATGAGCAGTTCTTC.

This clonotype was observed a few times. The chain recombines TRBV28 with TRBJ2-3; D unclear. Germline V CDR1 and CDR2: MDHEN, SYDVKM. V was shortened by 6 bases and J by 3 bases, with 16 bases between the two germline ends. The CDR3 sequence is 15 residues long. The CDR3 sequence: CASSFYLRPTDTQYF. CDR3 nucleotide sequence: TGTGCCAGCAGCTTTTACTTACGCCCTACAGATACGCAGTATTTT.

A few counts support this clonotype. The chain uses TRBV29-1 and TRBJ1-1, with D possibly being TRBD1 (6 bases). Germline values: CDR1 SQVTM, CDR2 ANQGSEA. Deletions cut 4 bases from V and 5 bases from J, with 14 bases between. CDR3 size: 13 residues. CDR3 in amino acids: CSVGGGAGTEAFF. The CDR3 bases are TGCAGCGTTGGAGGGGGGGCTGGTACTGAAGCTTTCTTT.

This clonotype was recorded many times. The chain has TRBV6-5 and TRBJ2-7, with D possibly being TRBD2 (6 bases). The V and J ends lost 0 bases and 0 bases respectively, with 18 bases between them. Germline CDR1 is MNHEY and CDR2 is SVGAGI. This CDR3 region has 18 residues. The CDR3 spells CASSYSVASEGRSYEQYF. As DNA, the CDR3 is TGTGCCAGCAGTTACTCGGTTGCCTCGGAGGGGCGCTCCTACGAGCAGTACTTC.

This clonotype showed up many times. The gene calls are TRBV10-2 and TRBJ2-7; 7 positions match TRBD1. The CDR3 extends over 15 amino acids. Germline V gene data show CDR1 as WSHSY and CDR2 as SAAADI. V shed 9 bases, J shed 0 bases, and the junction held 11 bases outside the gene matches. CDR3 in DNA: TGCGCCAGTCATGTAGACAGGGTGGTCTCCTACGAGCAGTACTTC. Translation: CASHVDRVVSYEQYF.

The chain has TRBV5-1 and TRBJ1-1; D unresolved. CDR3 length: 13 amino acids. V shed 2 bases and J shed 2 bases, with 7 bases lying between them. Germline V CDR1 and CDR2: SGHRS, YFSETQ. The CDR3 reads CASSFDGNTEAFF. The CDR3 nucleotides read TGCGCCAGCAGCTTCGATGGAAACACTGAAGCTTTCTTT. The variable domain in full, completed from reference TRBV5-1 and TRBJ1-1, reads KAGVTQTPRYLIKTRGQQVTLSCSPISGHRSVSWYQQTPGQGLQFLFEYFSETQRNKGNFPGRFSGRQFSNSRSEMNVSTLELGDSALYLCASSFDGNTEAFFGQGTRLTVV.

The chain carries TRBV10-3 and TRBJ2-5, with 10 bases aligning to TRBD2. There are 15 residues in the CDR3. The J segment lost 1 base and the V segment lost 4 bases, leaving 3 bases of the junction unmatched. The germline V gene has CDR1 ENHRY and CDR2 SYGVKD. The CDR3 loop is CAISAGTSVQETQYF. The CDR3 nucleotides are TGTGCCATCAGTGCTGGGACTAGCGTCCAAGAGACCCAGTACTTC.

The chain uses TRBV27 and TRBJ2-2; D gene ambiguous. This CDR3 region has 12 residues. Looked up from germline, CDR1 is MNHEY and CDR2 is SMNVEV (reference sequence). V was shortened by 5 bases and J by 6 bases, with 7 bases between the two germline ends. CDR3 sequence reads: CASSPFAGELFF. CDR3 coding DNA: TGTGCCAGCAGTCCCTTCGCCGGGGAGCTGTTTTTT.

The table lists this clonotype with many counts. The chain couples TRBV9 to TRBJ2-7; the match to TRBD1 covers 9 bases. The J segment lost 5 bases and the V segment lost 4 bases, leaving 1 base of the junction unmatched. This CDR3 comprises 12 residues. The germline V gene has CDR1 SGDLS and CDR2 YYNGEE. The CDR3 spells CASSRDRDEQYF. The CDR3 bases are TGTGCCAGCAGCCGGGACAGGGACGAGCAGTACTTC. Complete variable domain (other parts from reference TRBV9 and TRBJ2-7): DSGVTQTPKHLITATGQRVTLRCSPRSGDLSVYWYQQSLDQGLQFLIQYYNGEERAKGNILERFSAQQFPDLHSELNLSSLELGDSALYFCASSRDRDEQYFGPGTRLTVT.

In DNA form, the CDR3 reads TGTGCCAGCAGCGCCGGAGTTTCCGCAGATACGCAGTATTTT. Amino acid sequence: CASSAGVSADTQYF. The chain couples TRBV9 to TRBJ2-3; no reliable D call. The CDR3 length is 14 residues. Germline V gene sequence: CDR1 SGDLS, CDR2 YYNGEE. V was trimmed by 3 bases and J by 4 bases, leaving 12 bases between them.

This clonotype was seen only a few times. The rearrangement links TRBV5-5 to TRBJ2-7, with 9 bases aligning to TRBD1. CDR1 is SGHKS and CDR2 is YYEKEE in the germline V gene (reference sequence). This CDR3 has 14 residues. Germline trimming cut 3 bases from V and 4 bases from J; bases unmatched to any gene: 5. CDR3 sequence: CASSSRDRAYEQYF. As DNA, the CDR3 is TGTGCCAGCAGCTCCCGGGACAGGGCTTACGAGCAGTACTTC.

Here the CDR3 reads CASSYRAGEQFF. The CDR3, as DNA: TGCGCCAGCAGTTACAGGGCGGGTGAGCAGTTCTTC. The rearrangement links TRBV10-2 to TRBJ2-1; maybe TRBD1 (6 bases). The CDR3 loop spans 12 amino acids. V gave up 5 bases and J gave up 9 bases, with 11 bases separating them. CDR1 and CDR2 (germline): WSHSY, SAAADI.

V gene TRBV27 combines with J gene TRBJ2-5; TRBD2 aligns across 9 bases. Germline-derived CDR1 and CDR2 are MNHEY and SMNVEV (reference sequence). V lost 4 bases, J lost 5 bases, and 8 bases stayed unmatched. The CDR3 totals 15 residues. CDR3 nucleotides: TGTGCCAGCAGTTCCCCGGCTAGCGGGGAGGAGACCCAGTACTTC. Residues: CASSSPASGEETQYF.